The clone carrying this T cell receptor (beta chain) was counted at least ten times. The entry originates in a study of CD8+CD57+ T cells in acquired aplastic anemia. All patients picked for sequencing had shown, by flow cytometry, an expansion of CD8+CD57+ cells. Genomic DNA provided the template from which TCR beta VDJ and CDR3 profiles were obtained. TCRdb passed the reads through MiXCR, listing each CDR3 protein once. The sample has hundreds of thousands of distinct CDR3 sequences, around 30% seen once. CDR1 and CDR2 from the germline V gene are DFQATT and SNEGSKA (reference sequence). Deletions cut 3 bases from V and 6 bases from J, with 18 bases between. The CDR3 is made up of 14 amino acids.

The rearrangement links TRBV20-1 to TRBJ2-7; no clear D gene. The sequenced sample was sorted CD4+, CD8+, or CD8+CD57+ T cells (not recorded which) from PBMCs. The receptor was derived from a human donor with aplastic anemia. DNA for the CDR3: TGCAGTGCTAGTTTGATTGCGGCGATTGGCGAGCAGTACTTC. Its protein is CSASLIAAIGEQYF.